A single sample gave rise to the 2 T cell receptor beta chains below, sequenced in a study of T-cell memory formation after mild COVID-19. TCRdb called the 5' RACE reads again in MiXCR, with one record for every CDR3 protein. Seen here are about 340,000 distinct CDR3 sequences, over 10% observed once, and the top ten hold over 20%. The sample was PBMCs or a T cell subset sorted from them (not recorded which). The receptors shown here come from a man younger than 30 who had mild COVID-19 (a few samples of this study predate the infection). Cell type and time point are not known.

This clonotype was seen a few times. V usage is TRBV6-5 and J usage is TRBJ2-7; 7 bases are a match to TRBD1. Trimming took 7 bases from V and 1 from J; bases not matched to a gene: 13. CDR3 length equals 16 residues. Germline CDR1 and CDR2: MNHEY and SVGAGI. CDR3 amino acids: CASTPDPGTASYEQYF. For the CDR3, the DNA is TGTGCCAGCACTCCGGACCCCGGGACAGCGTCCTACGAGCAGTACTTC.

This clonotype has just a few counts. The chain is built from TRBV7-3 and TRBJ1-2, with D unclear. Trimming took off 1 base at V and 10 bases at J, with 10 bases between the two ends. Germline CDR1 reads SGHTA; CDR2 reads FQGTGA. The CDR3 is made up of 12 amino acids. CDR3 sequence reads: CASSLNAVDYTF. For the CDR3, the DNA is TGTGCCAGCAGCTTAAATGCTGTGGACTACACCTTC.